This T cell receptor beta chain was recorded in a study of cytotoxic CD8 clonotypes in ibrutinib-treated CLL. Germline V gene data show CDR1 as SGHRS and CDR2 as YFSETQ. Trimming stripped 2 bases from V and 4 bases from J, with 9 bases between. This CDR3 contains 13 residues. The repertoire was sequenced with immunoSEQ multiplex PCR; TCRdb's copy has only in-frame clones and lacks some. Of approximately 100,000 clones listed, around 80% are singletons. Sequencing was performed on PBMCs, taken after 12 months of ibrutinib treatment. The rearrangement joins TRBV5-1 to TRBJ1-1, with D possibly matching TRBD1 (6 bases). The TCR sequence derives from a human donor with chronic lymphocytic leukemia. The CDR3 nucleotides are TGCGCCAGCAGCTTCTCAGGGGTCACTGAAGCTTTCTTT. It specifies CASSFSGVTEAFF.